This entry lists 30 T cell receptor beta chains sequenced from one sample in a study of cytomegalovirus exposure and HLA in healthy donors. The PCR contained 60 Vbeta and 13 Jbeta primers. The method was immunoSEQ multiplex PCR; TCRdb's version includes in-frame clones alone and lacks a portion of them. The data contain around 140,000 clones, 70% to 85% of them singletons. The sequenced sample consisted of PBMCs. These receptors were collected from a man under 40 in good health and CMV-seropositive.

CDR3 sequence: CASILLGTGGMAEAFF. The DNA for the CDR3 is TGTGCCAGCATCCTTCTAGGGACAGGGGGAATGGCTGAAGCTTTCTTT. The chain is built from TRBV5-6 and TRBJ1-1, with 11 bases matching TRBD1. After removal of 6 bases from V and 6 bases from J, the junction contained 13 bases not matched to a gene. The germline gives CDR1 SGHDT, CDR2 YYEEEE. This CDR3 spans 16 amino acids.

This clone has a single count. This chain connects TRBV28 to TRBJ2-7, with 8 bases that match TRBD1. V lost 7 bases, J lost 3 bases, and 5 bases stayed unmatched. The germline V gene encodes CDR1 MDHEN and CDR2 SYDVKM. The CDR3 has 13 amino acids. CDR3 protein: CASKGGQDYEQYF. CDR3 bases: TGTGCCAGCAAAGGGGGACAGGACTACGAGCAGTACTTC.

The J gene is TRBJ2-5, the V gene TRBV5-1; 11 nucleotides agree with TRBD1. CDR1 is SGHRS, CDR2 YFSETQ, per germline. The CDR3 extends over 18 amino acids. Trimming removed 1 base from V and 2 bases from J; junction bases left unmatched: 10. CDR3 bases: TGCGCCAGCAGCTTGACCGGGACAGGGGGATGGAAGCAAGAGACCCAGTACTTC. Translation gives CASSLTGTGGWKQETQYF.

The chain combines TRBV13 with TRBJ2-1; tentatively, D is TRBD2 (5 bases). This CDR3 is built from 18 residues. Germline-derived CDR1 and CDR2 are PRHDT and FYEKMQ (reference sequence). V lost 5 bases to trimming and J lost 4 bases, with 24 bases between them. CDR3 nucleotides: TGTGCCAGCAGCCCCCACCTCGGAGGAGCGAGTTGGTACAATGAGCAGTTCTTC. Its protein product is CASSPHLGGASWYNEQFF.

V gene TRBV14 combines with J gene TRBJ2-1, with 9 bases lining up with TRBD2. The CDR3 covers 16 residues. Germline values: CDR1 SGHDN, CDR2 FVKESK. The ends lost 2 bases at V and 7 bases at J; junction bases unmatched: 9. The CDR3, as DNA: TGTGCCAGCAGCCAATTTGACGGGACTAGCTTTAATGAGCAGTTCTTC. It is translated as CASSQFDGTSFNEQFF.

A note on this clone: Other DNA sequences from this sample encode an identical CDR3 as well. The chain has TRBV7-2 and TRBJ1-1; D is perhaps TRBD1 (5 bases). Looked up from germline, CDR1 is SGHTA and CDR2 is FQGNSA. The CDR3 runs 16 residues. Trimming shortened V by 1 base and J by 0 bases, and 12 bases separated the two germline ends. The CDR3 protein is CASSLGAGLMNTEAFF. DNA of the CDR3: TGTGCCAGCAGCTTAGGGGCAGGGCTCATGAACACTGAAGCTTTCTTT. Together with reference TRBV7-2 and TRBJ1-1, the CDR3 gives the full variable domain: GAGVSQSPSNKVTEKGKDVELRCDPISGHTALYWYRQSLGQGLEFLIYFQGNSAPDKSGLPSDRFSAERTGGSVSTLTIQRTQQEDSAVYLCASSLGAGLMNTEAFFGQGTRLTVV.

The CDR3 here is CASSRTGDGRTQYF. CDR3 DNA: TGTGCCAGCAGCCGGACAGGGGACGGTCGGACCCAGTACTTC. The chain links TRBV7-3 to TRBJ2-5; 9 nucleotides match TRBD1. This CDR3 has 14 residues. Germline V lookup: CDR1 SGHTA, CDR2 FQGTGA. Trimming at V came to 5 bases and at J to 7 bases, leaving 8 bases not matched to a gene.

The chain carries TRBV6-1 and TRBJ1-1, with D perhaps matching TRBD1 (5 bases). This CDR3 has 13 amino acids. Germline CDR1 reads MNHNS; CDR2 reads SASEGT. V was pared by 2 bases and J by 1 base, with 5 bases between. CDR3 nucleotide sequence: TGTGCCAGCAGTGAACAGGGGAACACTGAAGCTTTCTTT. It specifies CASSEQGNTEAFF.

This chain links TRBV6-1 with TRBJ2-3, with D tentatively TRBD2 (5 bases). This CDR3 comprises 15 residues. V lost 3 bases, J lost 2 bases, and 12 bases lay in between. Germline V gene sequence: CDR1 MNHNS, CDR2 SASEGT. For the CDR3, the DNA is TGTGCCAGCAGTGACGCTAGCAGGTCCACAGATACGCAGTATTTT. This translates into CASSDASRSTDTQYF.

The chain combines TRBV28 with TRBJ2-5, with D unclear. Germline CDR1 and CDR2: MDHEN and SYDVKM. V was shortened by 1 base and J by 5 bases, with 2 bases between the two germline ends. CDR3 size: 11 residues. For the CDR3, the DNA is TGTGCCAGCAGTTTATCGGAGACCCAGTACTTC. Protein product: CASSLSETQYF.

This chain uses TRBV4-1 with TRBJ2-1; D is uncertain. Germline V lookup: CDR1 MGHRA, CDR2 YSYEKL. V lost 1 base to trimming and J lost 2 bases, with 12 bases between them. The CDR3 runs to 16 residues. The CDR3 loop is CASSQVNMVAYNEQFF. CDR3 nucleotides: TGCGCCAGCAGCCAAGTCAACATGGTCGCCTACAATGAGCAGTTCTTC.

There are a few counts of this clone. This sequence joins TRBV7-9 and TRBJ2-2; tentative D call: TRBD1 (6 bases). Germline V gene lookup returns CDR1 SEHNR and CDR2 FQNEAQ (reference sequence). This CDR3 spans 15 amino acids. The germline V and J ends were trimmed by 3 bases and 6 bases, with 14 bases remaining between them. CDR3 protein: CASSFQGKSAGELFF. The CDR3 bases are TGTGCCAGCAGCTTCCAGGGGAAGTCGGCCGGGGAGCTGTTTTTT.

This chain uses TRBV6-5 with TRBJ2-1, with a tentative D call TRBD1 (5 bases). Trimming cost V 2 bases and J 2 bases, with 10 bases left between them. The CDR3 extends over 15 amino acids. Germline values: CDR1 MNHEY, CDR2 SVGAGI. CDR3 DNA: TGTGCCAGCAGTTACAGGGGCGACCCCTACAATGAGCAGTTCTTC. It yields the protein CASSYRGDPYNEQFF.

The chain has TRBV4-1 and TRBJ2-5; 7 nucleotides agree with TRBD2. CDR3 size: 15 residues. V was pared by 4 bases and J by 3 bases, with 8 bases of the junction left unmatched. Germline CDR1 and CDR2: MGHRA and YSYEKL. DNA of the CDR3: TGCGCCAGCAGCCCCCGGGTGGGGGGGGAAGAGACCCAGTACTTC. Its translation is CASSPRVGGEETQYF.

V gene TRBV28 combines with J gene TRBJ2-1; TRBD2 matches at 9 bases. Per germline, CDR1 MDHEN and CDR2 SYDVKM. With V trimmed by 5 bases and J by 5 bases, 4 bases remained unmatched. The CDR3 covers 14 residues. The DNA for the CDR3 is TGTGCCAGCAGTCTAGCGGGACCCCACAATGAGCAGTTCTTC. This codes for CASSLAGPHNEQFF.

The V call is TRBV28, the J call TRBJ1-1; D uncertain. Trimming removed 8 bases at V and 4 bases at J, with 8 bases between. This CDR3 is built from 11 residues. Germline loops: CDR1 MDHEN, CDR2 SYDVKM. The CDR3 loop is CASHSPTEAFF. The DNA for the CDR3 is TGTGCCAGCCATTCCCCCACTGAAGCTTTCTTT.

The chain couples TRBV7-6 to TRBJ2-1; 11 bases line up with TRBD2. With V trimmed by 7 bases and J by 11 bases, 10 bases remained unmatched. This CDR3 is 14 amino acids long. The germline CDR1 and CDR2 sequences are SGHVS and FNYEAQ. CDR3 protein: CASKSTSGSVQQFF. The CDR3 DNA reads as TGTGCCAGCAAAAGTACTAGCGGGAGTGTTCAGCAGTTCTTC.

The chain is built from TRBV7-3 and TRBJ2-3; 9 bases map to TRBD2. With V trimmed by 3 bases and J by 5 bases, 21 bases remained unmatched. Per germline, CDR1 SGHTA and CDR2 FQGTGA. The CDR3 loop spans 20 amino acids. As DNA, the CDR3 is TGTGCCAGCAGCTTCGGGCAAGGTGACCTTCGGACTAGCGCTGAAGATACGCAGTATTTT. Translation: CASSFGQGDLRTSAEDTQYF. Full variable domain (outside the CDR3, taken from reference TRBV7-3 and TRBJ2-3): GAGVSQTPSNKVTEKGKYVELRCDPISGHTALYWYRQSLGQGPEFLIYFQGTGAADDSGLPNDRFFAVRPEGSVSTLKIQRTERGDSAVYLCASSFGQGDLRTSAEDTQYFGPGTRLTVL.

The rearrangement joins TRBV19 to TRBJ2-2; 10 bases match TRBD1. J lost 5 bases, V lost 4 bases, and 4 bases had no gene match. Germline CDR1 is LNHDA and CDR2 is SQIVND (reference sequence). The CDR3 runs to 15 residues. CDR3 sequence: CASSTDRGQTGELFF. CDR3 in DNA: TGTGCCAGTAGTACCGACAGGGGGCAGACCGGGGAGCTGTTTTTT. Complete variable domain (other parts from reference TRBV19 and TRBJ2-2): DGGITQSPKYLFRKEGQNVTLSCEQNLNHDAMYWYRQDPGQGLRLIYYSQIVNDFQKGDIAEGYSVSREKKESFPLTVTSAQKNPTAFYLCASSTDRGQTGELFFGEGSRLTVL.

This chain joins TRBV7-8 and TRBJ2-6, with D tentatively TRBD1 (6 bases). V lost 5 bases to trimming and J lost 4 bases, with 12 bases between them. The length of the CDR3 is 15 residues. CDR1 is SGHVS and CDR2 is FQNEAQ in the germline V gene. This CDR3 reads CASSVQGAGANVLTF. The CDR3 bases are TGTGCCAGCAGCGTACAGGGAGCCGGGGCCAACGTCCTGACTTTC. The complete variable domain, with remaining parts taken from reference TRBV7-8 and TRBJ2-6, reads GAGVSQSPRYKVAKRGQDVALRCDPISGHVSLFWYQQALGQGPEFLTYFQNEAQLDKSGLPSDRFFAERPEGSVSTLKIQRTQQEDSAVYLCASSVQGAGANVLTFGAGSRLTVL.

The DNA for the CDR3 is TGTGCCAGCAGCCAAGCCTCTAGCGGGGGGGAGACCCAGTACTTC. Its translation: CASSQASSGGETQYF. The V call is TRBV4-2, the J call TRBJ2-5; 11 bases are a match to TRBD2. The length of the CDR3 is 15 residues. Unmatched junction bases numbered 3, after V lost 1 base and J lost 5 bases. Germline CDR1 is LGHNA and CDR2 is YNFKEQ.

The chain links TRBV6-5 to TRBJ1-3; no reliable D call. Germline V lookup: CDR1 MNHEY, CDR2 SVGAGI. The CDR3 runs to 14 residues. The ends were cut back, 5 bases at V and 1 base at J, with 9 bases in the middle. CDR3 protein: CASSPTESGNTIYF. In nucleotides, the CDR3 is TGTGCCAGCAGTCCTACCGAGTCTGGAAACACCATATATTTT.

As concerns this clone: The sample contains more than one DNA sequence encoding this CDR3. CDR3: CASSLAGANYGYTF. In DNA form, the CDR3 reads TGTGCCAGCAGCTTAGCGGGGGCTAACTATGGCTACACCTTC. The chain links TRBV5-4 to TRBJ1-2; possibly TRBD1 for D (5 bases). Trimming cost V 2 bases and J 0 bases, with 8 bases left between them. The CDR3 has 14 residues. The germline gives CDR1 SGHNT, CDR2 YYREEE (reference sequence).

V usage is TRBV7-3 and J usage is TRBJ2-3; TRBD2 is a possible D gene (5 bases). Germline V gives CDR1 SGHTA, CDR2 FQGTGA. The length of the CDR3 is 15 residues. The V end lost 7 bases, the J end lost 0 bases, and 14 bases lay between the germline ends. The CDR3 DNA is TGTGCCAGCACAAGCGGAGGTACTAGCACAGATACGCAGTATTTT. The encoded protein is CASTSGGTSTDTQYF.

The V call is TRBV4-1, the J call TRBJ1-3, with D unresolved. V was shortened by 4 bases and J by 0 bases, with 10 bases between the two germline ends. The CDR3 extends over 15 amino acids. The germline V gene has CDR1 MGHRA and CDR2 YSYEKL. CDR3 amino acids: CASSLYMNSGNTIYF. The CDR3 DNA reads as TGCGCCAGCAGCCTATACATGAACTCTGGAAACACCATATATTTT.

Written as DNA, the CDR3 is TGTGCCAGCAGAAAAAGTCTCGGACAGGGTATAGGGGAAAAACTGTTTTTT. It yields the protein CASRKSLGQGIGEKLFF. The rearrangement joins TRBV28 to TRBJ1-4, with 8 nucleotides matching TRBD1. This CDR3 region has 17 residues. CDR1 and CDR2 (germline): MDHEN, SYDVKM. Trimming removed 6 bases from V and 8 bases from J; junction bases left unmatched: 17.

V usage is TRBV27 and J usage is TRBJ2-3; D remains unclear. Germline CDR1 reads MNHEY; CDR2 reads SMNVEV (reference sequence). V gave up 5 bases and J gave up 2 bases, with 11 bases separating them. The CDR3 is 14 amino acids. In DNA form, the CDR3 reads TGTGCCAGCAGTCGGTACCAATTCACAGATACGCAGTATTTT. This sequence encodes CASSRYQFTDTQYF.

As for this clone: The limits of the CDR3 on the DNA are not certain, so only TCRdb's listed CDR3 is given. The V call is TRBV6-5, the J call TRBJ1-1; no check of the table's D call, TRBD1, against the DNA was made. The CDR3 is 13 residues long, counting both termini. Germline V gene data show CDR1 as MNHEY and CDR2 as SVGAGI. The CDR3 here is CASTSGQGFEAFF.

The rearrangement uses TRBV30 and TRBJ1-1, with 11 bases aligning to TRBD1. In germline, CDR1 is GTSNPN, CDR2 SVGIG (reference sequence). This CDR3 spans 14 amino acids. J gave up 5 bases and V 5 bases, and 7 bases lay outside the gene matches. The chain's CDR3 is CAWGWTGGLTEAFF. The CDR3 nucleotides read TGTGCCTGGGGCTGGACAGGGGGCTTGACTGAAGCTTTCTTT.

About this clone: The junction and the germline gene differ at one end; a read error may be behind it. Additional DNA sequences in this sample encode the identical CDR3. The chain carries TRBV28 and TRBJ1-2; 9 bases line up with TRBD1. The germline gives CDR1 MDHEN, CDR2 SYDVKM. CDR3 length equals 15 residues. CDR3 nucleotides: TGTGCCAGCAAGGCCCGGACAGGGGAGACGCATGGTTACACCTTC. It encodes CASKARTGETHGYTF.